This T cell receptor (beta chain) was identified in a study of cytomegalovirus exposure and HLA in healthy donors (dated by TCRdb to 2016 to 2017). Regarding the research as a whole: According to a later analysis, the 120 or so validation repertoires were produced on the same platform as the 700 or so repertoires of the first cohort. The aim of the study was to test whether cataloging public T cell receptors could identify signatures of past pathogen exposure. Along with the approximately 650-subject first cohort, a separate validation cohort of over 90 different subjects was used. High-throughput TCR immunosequencing, statistical association of individual TCRs with disease status, and machine learning were combined to predict cytomegalovirus infection status. General findings and caveats noted by the study authors: Three of the identified cytomegalovirus-associated TCR beta chains were confirmed in vitro to be specific for cytomegalovirus antigens. The classifier was reported to diagnose cytomegalovirus status with high specificity and sensitivity in both the original and validation cohorts. The study gave a list of over 150 TCR beta chains associated with cytomegalovirus. In a later analysis, TCRs clustered in the first cohort were found to also tend to co-occur in the 130 or so validation repertoires, with about 94% of cluster scores above 0. The validation cohort had no HLA typing available for a later analysis, so co-occurrence within that cohort was assessed over all 120 or so repertoires. Most TCR sequences were seen in very few donors, while some public TCRs were found in many individuals. The authors suggested that the approach could potentially be generalized to other disease states and immunological phenotypes.

The method behind the library was the immunoSEQ multiplex PCR assay. Per the source publication's procedure: To diagnose cytomegalovirus status from the catalog of TCR beta chain sequences, a statistical classification framework was built. TCRdb provides this immuneACCESS table in a form limited to in-frame rearrangements. Some clones are lacking; in checked studies, under half of them reflect an unresolved V gene, and why the rest are absent is not known. V, J and clone size are those of that table, while D and trimming were read from the DNA. For this sample there are more than 95,000 clones; 85% to 95% appear just once. The leading ten clones occupy more than 0.9% of the sample. A word on this clone: The antigen this receptor binds is unknown. The input lacks base qualities; no much larger clone sits a single base away.

Separate from the roughly 700-subject first cohort, the validation cohort of 95 to 150 subjects was the group to which the donors belonged. CDR1 SGDLS and CDR2 YYNGEE were looked up in the germline V gene. From V the trimming removes 2 bases and from J it removes 4 bases, while the gene matches leave 3 bases of the junction unaccounted for. The CDR3 holds 14 amino acids from the cysteine to the phenylalanine. Only the CDR3 DNA stays, 42 bases, in frame from base 1. The receptor chain draws on TRBV9 and TRBJ2-3; 8 bases in the junction line up with TRBD1. Sequenced: PBMCs. The TCR sequence derives from a woman aged 18 to 35 in good health and CMV-seronegative. The DNA is as follows: TGTGCCAGCAGCGTCCAGGGGGCGCCAGATACGCAGTATTTT. It translates as CASSVQGAPDTQYF.